This T cell receptor (beta chain) was sequenced for a study of CD8 T cells in ankylosing spondylitis. Study-level findings and limits: For ankylosing spondylitis blood, a TCR beta motif of fewer than 10 highly homologous variants appeared characteristic. Researchers reportedly found disease-linked clones significantly enriched in matched ankylosing spondylitis synovial fluid.

Libraries of TCR beta came from quantitative 5'-RACE with molecular barcodes. MiXCR, applied by TCRdb to the 5' RACE reads, yields one record per CDR3 protein. This sample carries around 770,000 distinct CDR3 sequences, approximately 10% of them seen once, and the ten largest clones take 0.51%. This clonotype was detected only a few times. Antigen unknown. This CDR3 spans 17 amino acids. V lost 0 bases and J lost 4; bases outside the gene matches: 7. Per the germline V gene, CDR1 is SGDLS and CDR2 is YYNGEE. The chain carries TRBV9 and TRBJ2-3, with 11 bases lining up with TRBD2. Input material: blood, either unsorted or a sorted T cell fraction (not recorded which). The TCR was taken from a male donor with ankylosing spondylitis. This CDR3 is CASSVAPGTSGPDTQYF. In nucleotides, the CDR3 is TGTGCCAGCAGCGTAGCACCCGGGACTAGCGGCCCAGATACGCAGTATTTT.